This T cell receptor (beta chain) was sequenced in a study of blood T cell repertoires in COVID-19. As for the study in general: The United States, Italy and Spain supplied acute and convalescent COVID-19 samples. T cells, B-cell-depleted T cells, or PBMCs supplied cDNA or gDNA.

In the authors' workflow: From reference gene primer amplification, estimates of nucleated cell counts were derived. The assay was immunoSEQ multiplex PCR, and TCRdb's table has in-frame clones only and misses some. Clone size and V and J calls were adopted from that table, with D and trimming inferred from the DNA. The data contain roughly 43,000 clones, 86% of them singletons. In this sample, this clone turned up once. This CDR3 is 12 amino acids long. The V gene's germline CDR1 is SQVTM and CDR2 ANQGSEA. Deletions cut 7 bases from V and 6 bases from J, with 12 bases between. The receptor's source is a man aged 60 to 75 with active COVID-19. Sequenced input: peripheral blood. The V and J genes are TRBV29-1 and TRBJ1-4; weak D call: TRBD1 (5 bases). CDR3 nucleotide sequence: TGCAGCGCCGGGACTACTTATGAAAAACTGTTTTTT. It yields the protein CSAGTTYEKLFF.